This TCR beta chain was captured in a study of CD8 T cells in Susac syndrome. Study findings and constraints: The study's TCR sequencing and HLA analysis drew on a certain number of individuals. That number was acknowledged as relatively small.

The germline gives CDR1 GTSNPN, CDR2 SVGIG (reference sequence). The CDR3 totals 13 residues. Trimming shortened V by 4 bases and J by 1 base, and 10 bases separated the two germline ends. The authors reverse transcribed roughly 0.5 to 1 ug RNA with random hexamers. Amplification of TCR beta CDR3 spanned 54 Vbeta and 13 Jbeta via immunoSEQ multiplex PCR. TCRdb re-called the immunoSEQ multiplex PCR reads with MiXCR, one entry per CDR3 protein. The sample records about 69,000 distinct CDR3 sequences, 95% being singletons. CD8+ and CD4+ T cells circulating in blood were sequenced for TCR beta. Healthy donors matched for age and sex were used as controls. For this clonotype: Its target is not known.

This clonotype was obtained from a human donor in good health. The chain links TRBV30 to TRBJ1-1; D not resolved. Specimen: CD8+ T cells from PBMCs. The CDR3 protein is CAWTVGRNTEAFF. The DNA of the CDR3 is TGTGCCTGGACGGTGGGCAGGAACACTGAAGCTTTCTTT.